The following is a T cell receptor (beta chain) sequence with its context. Random-hexamer reverse transcription was applied to roughly 0.5 to 1 ug RNA. TCRdb reanalysed the immunoSEQ multiplex PCR reads using MiXCR and keeps one entry per CDR3 protein. This sample has under 350,000 distinct CDR3 sequences, with about 92% found just once. The data are from a study of CD8 T cells in Susac syndrome. This clonotype was sampled from a human donor with multiple sclerosis. Material: CD4+ T cells from PBMCs.

The CDR3 coding sequence is TGTGCCACCAGCAGAGATCGGGGGAAACAAGAGACCCAGTACTTC. Encoded protein: CATSRDRGKQETQYF. The rearrangement links TRBV15 to TRBJ2-5, with a tentative D call TRBD2 (6 bases). CDR3 size: 15 residues. Germline lookup yields CDR1 LNHNV and CDR2 YYDKDF (reference sequence). V was trimmed by 0 bases and J by 2 bases, leaving 10 bases between them.